These 4 T cell receptor beta chains were all obtained from the same sample, sequenced in a study of human T cells and chemical hapten exposure. Extraction yielded total RNA from whole blood (unfractionated). TCRdb independently ran MiXCR on the 5' RACE reads; one entry per CDR3 protein. The sample carries about 140,000 distinct CDR3 sequences, around 4.4% recorded once. Receptors were obtained from a female donor in good health.

This clonotype has more than one count but fewer than ten. The chain is built from TRBV4-2 and TRBJ2-3; 9 bases align to TRBD2. The CDR3 has 18 residues. Trimming took 4 bases from V and 4 from J; bases not matched to a gene: 15. Germline lookup yields CDR1 LGHNA and CDR2 YNFKEQ. The CDR3 nucleotides are TGTGCCAGCAGCCCCGAACCGGGAGCGGGGGGCGGCGCAGATACGCAGTATTTT. Its protein product is CASSPEPGAGGGADTQYF.

The chain is built from TRBV27 and TRBJ1-1; 7 bases map to TRBD1. V dropped 5 bases and J dropped 11; count of bases not matched to a gene: 11. The CDR3 spans 13 residues. Germline lookup yields CDR1 MNHEY and CDR2 SMNVEV (reference sequence). CDR3 protein: CASSHRQGSEAFF. The CDR3 DNA is TGTGCCAGCAGTCATCGACAGGGTAGTGAGGCTTTCTTT.

This clonotype was recorded at least ten times. The chain recombines TRBV20-1 with TRBJ1-1, with 7 bases aligning to TRBD1. This CDR3 has 14 amino acids. CDR1 and CDR2 from the germline V gene are DFQATT and SNEGSKA (reference sequence). The J segment lost 2 bases and the V segment lost 3 bases, leaving 6 bases of the junction unmatched. CDR3 nucleotides: TGCAGTGCTAGGTTGGGACAGCTTAACACTGAAGCTTTCTTT. The encoded protein is CSARLGQLNTEAFF.

This clonotype was detected ten times or more. V is TRBV10-3 and J is TRBJ2-2; 9 bases map to TRBD2. The CDR3 spans 15 residues. The ends lost 2 bases at V and 3 bases at J; junction bases unmatched: 1. The germline V gene encodes CDR1 ENHRY and CDR2 SYGVKD. The CDR3 protein is CAISERLADTGELFF. The CDR3 nucleotides read TGTGCCATCAGTGAGAGACTAGCGGACACCGGGGAGCTGTTTTTT.